The sequence of this T cell receptor beta chain was determined in a study of blood T cell repertoires in COVID-19. Study at large: PBMCs, B-cell-depleted T cells, or T cells were the source of the cDNA or gDNA that made up the material.

Each participant's cohort was designated according to participant-reported clinical history. Some clones are missing from TCRdb's copy, which holds only in-frame ones; the method was immunoSEQ multiplex PCR. The table records some 400,000 clones, more than 85% of them present only once. The CDR3 loop spans 17 amino acids. J gave up 2 bases and V 1 base, and 4 bases lay outside the gene matches. Looked up from germline, CDR1 is SGHVS and CDR2 is FQNEAQ. The rearrangement joins TRBV7-8 to TRBJ1-3; 11 positions match TRBD1. The origin of this receptor is a woman between 40 and 50 years old who had been exposed to COVID-19. The sample consisted of PBMCs or T cells enriched from blood (not recorded which). CDR3 loop: CASSLVGQGATGNTIYF. The DNA of the CDR3 is TGTGCCAGCAGCTTAGTAGGACAGGGGGCGACTGGAAACACCATATATTTT.